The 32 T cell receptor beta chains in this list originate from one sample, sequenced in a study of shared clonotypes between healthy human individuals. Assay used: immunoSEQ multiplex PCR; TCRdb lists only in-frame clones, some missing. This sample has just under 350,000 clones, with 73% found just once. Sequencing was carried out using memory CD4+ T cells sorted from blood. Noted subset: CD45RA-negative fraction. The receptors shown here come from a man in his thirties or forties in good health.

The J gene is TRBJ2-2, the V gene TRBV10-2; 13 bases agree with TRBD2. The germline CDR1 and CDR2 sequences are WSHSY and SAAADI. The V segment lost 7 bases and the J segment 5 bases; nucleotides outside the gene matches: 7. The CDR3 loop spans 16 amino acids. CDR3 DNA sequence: TGCGCCAGCACTTGGACTAGCGGGAGAGGGACCGGGGAGCTGTTTTTT. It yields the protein CASTWTSGRGTGELFF.

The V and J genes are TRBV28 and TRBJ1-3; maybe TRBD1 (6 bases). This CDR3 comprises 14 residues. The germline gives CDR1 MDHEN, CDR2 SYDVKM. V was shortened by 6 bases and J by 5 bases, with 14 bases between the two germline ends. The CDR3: CASSPDRLRNTIYF. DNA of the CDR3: TGTGCCAGCAGCCCCGACAGGTTGAGAAACACCATATATTTT. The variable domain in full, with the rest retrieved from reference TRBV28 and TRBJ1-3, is DVKVTQSSRYLVKRTGEKVFLECVQDMDHENMFWYRQDPGLGLRLIYFSYDVKMKEKGDIPEGYSVSREKKERFSLILESASTNQTSMYLCASSPDRLRNTIYFGEGSWLTVV.

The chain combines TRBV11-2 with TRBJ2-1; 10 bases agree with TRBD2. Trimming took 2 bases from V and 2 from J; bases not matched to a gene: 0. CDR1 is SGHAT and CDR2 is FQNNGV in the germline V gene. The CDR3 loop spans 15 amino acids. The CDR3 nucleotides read TGTGCCAGCAGCTTACTAGCGGGGGCCTACAATGAGCAGTTCTTC. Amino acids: CASSLLAGAYNEQFF. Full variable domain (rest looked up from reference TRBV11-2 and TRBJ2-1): EAGVAQSPRYKIIEKRQSVAFWCNPISGHATLYWYQQILGQGPKLLIQFQNNGVVDDSQLPKDRFSAERLKGVDSTLKIQPAKLEDSAVYLCASSLLAGAYNEQFFGPGTRLTVL.

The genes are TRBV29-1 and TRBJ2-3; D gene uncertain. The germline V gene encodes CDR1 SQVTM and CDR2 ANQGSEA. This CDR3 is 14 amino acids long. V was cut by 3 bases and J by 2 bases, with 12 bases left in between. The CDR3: CSVDSGQSTDTQYF. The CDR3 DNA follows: TGCAGCGTTGATAGTGGCCAATCCACAGATACGCAGTATTTT.

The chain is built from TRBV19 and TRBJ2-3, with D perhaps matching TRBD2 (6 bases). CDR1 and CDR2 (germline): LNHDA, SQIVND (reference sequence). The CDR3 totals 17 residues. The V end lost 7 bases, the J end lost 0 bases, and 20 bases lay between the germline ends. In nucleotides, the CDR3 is TGTGCCAGTAATAGGGGTTCGGCGGGGAGAAGCACAGATACGCAGTATTTT. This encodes CASNRGSAGRSTDTQYF.

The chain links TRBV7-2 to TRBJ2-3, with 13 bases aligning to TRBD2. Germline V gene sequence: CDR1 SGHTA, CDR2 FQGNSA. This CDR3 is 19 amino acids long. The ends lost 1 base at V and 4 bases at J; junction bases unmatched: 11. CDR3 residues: CASSLEWRTSGSRPDTQYF. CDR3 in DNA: TGTGCCAGCAGCTTAGAGTGGCGGACTAGCGGGAGTCGGCCAGATACGCAGTATTTT.

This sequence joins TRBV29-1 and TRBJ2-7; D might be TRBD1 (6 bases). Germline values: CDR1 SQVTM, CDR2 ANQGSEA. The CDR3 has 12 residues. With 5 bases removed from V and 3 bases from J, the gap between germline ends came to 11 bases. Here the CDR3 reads CSVPDRNYEQYF. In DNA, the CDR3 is TGCAGCGTTCCGGACAGAAACTACGAGCAGTACTTC.

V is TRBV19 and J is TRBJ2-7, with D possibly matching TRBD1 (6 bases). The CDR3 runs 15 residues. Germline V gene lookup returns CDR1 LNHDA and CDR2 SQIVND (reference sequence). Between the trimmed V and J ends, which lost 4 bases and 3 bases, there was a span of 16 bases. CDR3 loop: CASSNTGPTFYEQYF. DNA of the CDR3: TGTGCCAGTAGTAACACAGGGCCCACCTTCTACGAGCAGTACTTC.

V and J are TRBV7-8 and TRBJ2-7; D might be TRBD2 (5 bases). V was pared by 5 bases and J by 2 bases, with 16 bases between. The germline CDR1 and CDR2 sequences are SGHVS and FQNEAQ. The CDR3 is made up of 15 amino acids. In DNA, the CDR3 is TGTGCCAGCAGCCCCTTAGGAGGAGCCCCCTACGAGCAGTACTTC. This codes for CASSPLGGAPYEQYF. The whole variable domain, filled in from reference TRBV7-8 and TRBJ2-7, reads GAGVSQSPRYKVAKRGQDVALRCDPISGHVSLFWYQQALGQGPEFLTYFQNEAQLDKSGLPSDRFFAERPEGSVSTLKIQRTQQEDSAVYLCASSPLGGAPYEQYFGPGTRLTVT.

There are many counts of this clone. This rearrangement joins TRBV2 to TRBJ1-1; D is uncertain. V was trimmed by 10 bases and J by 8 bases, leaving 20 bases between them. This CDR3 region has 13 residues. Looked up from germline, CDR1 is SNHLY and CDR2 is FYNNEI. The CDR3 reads CATNSPGPVEAFF. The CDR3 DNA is TGTGCCACCAACTCCCCAGGACCCGTCGAAGCTTTCTTT.

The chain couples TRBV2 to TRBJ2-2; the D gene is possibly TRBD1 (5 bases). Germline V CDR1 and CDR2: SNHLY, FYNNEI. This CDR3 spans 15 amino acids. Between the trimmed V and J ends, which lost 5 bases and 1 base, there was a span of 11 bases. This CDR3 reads CASSPQGVNTGELFF. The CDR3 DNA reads TGTGCCAGCAGTCCCCAGGGTGTGAACACCGGGGAGCTGTTTTTT.

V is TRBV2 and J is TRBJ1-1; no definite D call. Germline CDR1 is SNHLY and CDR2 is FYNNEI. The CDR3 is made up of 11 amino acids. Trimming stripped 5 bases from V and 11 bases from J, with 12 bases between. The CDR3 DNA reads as TGTGCCAGCAGTCGAGATTTTTTTGCTTTCTTT. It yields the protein CASSRDFFAFF. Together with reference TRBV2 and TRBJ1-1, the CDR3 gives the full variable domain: EPEVTQTPSHQVTQMGQEVILRCVPISNHLYFYWYRQILGQKVEFLVSFYNNEISEKSEIFDDQFSVERPDGSNFTLKIRSTKLEDSAMYFCASSRDFFAFFGQGTRLTVV.

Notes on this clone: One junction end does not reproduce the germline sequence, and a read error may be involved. DNA of the CDR3: TGTGCCAGCAGCGCTATAGGACTAGCGGAGAAATTC. It translates to CASSAIGLAEKF. This rearrangement joins TRBV5-6 to TRBJ2-7; 10 bases align to TRBD2. The germline V gene has CDR1 SGHDT and CDR2 YYEEEE. This CDR3 region has 12 residues.

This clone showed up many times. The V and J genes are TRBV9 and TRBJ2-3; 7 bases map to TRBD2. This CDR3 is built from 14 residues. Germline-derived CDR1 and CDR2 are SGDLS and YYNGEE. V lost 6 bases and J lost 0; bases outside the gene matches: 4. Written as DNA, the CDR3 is TGTGCCAGCAAACCGGGACTAAGCACAGATACGCAGTATTTT. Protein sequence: CASKPGLSTDTQYF.

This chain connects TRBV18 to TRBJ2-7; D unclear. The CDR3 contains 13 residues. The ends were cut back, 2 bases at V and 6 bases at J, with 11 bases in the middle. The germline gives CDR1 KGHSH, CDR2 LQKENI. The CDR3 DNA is TGTGCCAGCTCACCAAACCGCAGGACCGAGCAGTACTTC. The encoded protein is CASSPNRRTEQYF.

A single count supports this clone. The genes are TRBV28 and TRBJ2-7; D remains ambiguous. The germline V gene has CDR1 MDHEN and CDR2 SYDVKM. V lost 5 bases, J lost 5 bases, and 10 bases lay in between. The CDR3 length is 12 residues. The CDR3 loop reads CASSLQLNEQYF. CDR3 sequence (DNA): TGTGCCAGCAGTCTACAACTTAACGAGCAGTACTTC.

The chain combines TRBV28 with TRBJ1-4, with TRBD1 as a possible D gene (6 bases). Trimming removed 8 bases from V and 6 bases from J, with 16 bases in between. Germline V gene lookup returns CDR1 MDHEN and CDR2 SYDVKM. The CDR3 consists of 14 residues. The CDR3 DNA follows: TGTGCCAGCCATACTCCGGGACAACATGAAAAACTGTTTTTT. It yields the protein CASHTPGQHEKLFF.

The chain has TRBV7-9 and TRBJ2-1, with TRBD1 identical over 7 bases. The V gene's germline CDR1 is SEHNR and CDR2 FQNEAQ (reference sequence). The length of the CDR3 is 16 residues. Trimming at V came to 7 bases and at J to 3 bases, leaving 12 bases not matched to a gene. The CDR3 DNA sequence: TGTGCCAGCACTCCCGGGGCAGGGGGATTCTACAATGAGCAGTTCTTC. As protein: CASTPGAGGFYNEQFF. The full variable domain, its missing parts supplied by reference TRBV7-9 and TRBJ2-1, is DTGVSQNPRHKITKRGQNVTFRCDPISEHNRLYWYRQTLGQGPEFLTYFQNEAQLEKSRLLSDRFSAERPKGSFSTLEIQRTEQGDSAMYLCASTPGAGGFYNEQFFGPGTRLTVL.

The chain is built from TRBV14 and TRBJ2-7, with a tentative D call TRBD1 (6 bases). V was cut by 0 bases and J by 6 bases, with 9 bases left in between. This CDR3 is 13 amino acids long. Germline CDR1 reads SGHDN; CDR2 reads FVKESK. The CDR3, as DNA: TGTGCCAGCAGCCAAGAAACAGGGCGCGAGCAGTACTTC. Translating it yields CASSQETGREQYF.

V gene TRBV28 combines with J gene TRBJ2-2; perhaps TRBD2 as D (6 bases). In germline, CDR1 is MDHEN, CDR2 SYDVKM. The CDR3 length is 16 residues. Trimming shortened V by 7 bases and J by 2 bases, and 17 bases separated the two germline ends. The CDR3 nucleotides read TGTGCCAGCATCACGGGAGAGTGGGATAACACCGGGGAGCTGTTTTTT. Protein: CASITGEWDNTGELFF.

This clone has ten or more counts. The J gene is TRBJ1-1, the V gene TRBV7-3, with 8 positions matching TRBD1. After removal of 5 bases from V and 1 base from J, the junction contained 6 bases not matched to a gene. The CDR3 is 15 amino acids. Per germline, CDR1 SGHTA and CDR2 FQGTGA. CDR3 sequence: CASSVQGASNTEAFF. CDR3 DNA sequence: TGTGCCAGCAGCGTGCAGGGGGCGTCGAACACTGAAGCTTTCTTT.

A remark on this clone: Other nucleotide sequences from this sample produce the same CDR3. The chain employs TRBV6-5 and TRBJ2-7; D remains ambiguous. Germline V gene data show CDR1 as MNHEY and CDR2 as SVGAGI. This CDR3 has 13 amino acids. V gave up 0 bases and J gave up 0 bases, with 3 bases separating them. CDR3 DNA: TGTGCCAGCAGTTACTCGAGCTCCTACGAGCAGTACTTC. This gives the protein CASSYSSSYEQYF.

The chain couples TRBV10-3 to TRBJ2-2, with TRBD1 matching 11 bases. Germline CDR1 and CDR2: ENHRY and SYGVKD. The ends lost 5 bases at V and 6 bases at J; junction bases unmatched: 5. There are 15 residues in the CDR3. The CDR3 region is CAISSGTGGSGELFF. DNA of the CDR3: TGTGCCATCAGTAGCGGGACAGGGGGATCCGGGGAGCTGTTTTTT.

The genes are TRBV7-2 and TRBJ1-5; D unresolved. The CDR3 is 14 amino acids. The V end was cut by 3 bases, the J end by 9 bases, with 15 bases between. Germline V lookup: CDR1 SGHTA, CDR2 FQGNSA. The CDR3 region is CASSFSPEQGPQHF. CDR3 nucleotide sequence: TGTGCCAGCAGCTTTAGTCCAGAGCAAGGGCCCCAGCATTTT.

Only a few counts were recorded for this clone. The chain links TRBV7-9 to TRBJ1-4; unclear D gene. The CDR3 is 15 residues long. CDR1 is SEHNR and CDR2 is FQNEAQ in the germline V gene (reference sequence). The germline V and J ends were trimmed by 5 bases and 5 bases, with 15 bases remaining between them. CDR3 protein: CASSPTTPENEKLFF. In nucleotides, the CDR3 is TGTGCCAGCAGCCCCACGACCCCCGAGAATGAAAAACTGTTTTTT. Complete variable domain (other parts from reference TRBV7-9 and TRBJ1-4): DTGVSQNPRHKITKRGQNVTFRCDPISEHNRLYWYRQTLGQGPEFLTYFQNEAQLEKSRLLSDRFSAERPKGSFSTLEIQRTEQGDSAMYLCASSPTTPENEKLFFGSGTQLSVL.

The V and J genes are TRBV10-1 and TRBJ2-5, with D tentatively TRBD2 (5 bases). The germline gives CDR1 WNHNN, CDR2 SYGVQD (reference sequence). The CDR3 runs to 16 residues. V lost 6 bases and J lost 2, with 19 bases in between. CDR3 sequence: CASSPGDGVGQETQYF. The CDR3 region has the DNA TGCGCCAGCAGCCCCGGGGATGGAGTGGGACAAGAGACCCAGTACTTC.

The CDR3 sequence: CASSISRGTVNQPQHF. Here the CDR3 DNA reads TGTGCCAGTAGTATCAGTCGAGGGACAGTAAATCAGCCCCAGCATTTT. The gene calls are TRBV19 and TRBJ1-5; 7 nucleotides align to TRBD1. This CDR3 has 16 amino acids. Germline CDR1 is LNHDA and CDR2 is SQIVND (reference sequence). J was trimmed by 4 bases and V by 3 bases; bases with no gene match: 9.

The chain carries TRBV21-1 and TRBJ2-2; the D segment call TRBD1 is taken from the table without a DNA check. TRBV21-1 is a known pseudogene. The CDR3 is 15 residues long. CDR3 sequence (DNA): TGTGCCAGCAGCAAAGGGTGGACAGGGACTAGGGAGCTGTTTTTT. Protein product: CASSKGWTGTRELFF.

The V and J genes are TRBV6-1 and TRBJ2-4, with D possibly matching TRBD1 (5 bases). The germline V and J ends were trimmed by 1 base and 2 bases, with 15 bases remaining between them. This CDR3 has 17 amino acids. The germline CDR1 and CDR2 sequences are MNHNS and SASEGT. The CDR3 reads CASSEVLVGVPKNIQYF. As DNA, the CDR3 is TGTGCCAGCAGTGAAGTCTTGGTAGGGGTTCCCAAAAACATTCAGTACTTC.

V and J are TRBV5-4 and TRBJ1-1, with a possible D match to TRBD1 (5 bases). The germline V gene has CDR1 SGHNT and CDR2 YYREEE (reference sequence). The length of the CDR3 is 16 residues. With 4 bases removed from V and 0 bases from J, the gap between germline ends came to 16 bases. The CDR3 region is CASSPIETALNTEAFF. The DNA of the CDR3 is TGTGCCAGCAGCCCGATCGAGACAGCGCTGAACACTGAAGCTTTCTTT.

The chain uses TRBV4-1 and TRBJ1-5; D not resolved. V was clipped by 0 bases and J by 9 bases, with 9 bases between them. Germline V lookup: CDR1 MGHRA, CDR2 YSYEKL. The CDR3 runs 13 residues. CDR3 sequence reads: CASSQDGVLPQHF. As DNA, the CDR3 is TGCGCCAGCAGCCAAGACGGGGTGCTGCCCCAGCATTTT.

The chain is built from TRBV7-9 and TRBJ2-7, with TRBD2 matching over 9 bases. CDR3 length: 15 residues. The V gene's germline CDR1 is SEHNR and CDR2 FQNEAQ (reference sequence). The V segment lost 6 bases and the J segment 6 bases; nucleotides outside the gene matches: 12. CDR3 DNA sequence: TGTGCCAGCAGTGATAGCGGGAGATTCCCAAGCGAGCAGTACTTC. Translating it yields CASSDSGRFPSEQYF.